These 5 T cell receptor beta chains originate from one sample sequenced in a study of blood T cell repertoires in COVID-19. Sequencing was performed with immunoSEQ multiplex PCR; in TCRdb, only in-frame clones are kept and a portion is missing. This sample yields some 370,000 clones, of which around 90% are seen a single time; 6% to 7.5% belongs to the top ten. Sequencing was carried out using peripheral blood. The receptors originated from a young man with active or convalescent COVID-19.

The V and J genes are TRBV7-7 and TRBJ1-1; a weak D match, TRBD1 (5 bases). CDR1 is SSHAT and CDR2 is FNYEAQ in the germline V gene (reference sequence). V was clipped by 5 bases and J by 0 bases, with 7 bases between them. This CDR3 spans 13 amino acids. The CDR3 region has the DNA TGTGCCAGCAGCCCGACAGTGAACACTGAAGCTTTCTTT. Residues: CASSPTVNTEAFF.

J is TRBJ2-5 and V is TRBV2, with 7 positions matching TRBD2. The ends lost 7 bases at V and 2 bases at J; junction bases unmatched: 7. Looked up from germline, CDR1 is SNHLY and CDR2 is FYNNEI. The CDR3 consists of 14 residues. The CDR3, as DNA: TGTGCCAGCAAGACGGGGGGTGCACAAGAGACCCAGTACTTC. Its translation: CASKTGGAQETQYF.

The chain joins TRBV10-3 to TRBJ1-3, with a weak D call TRBD1 (6 bases). This CDR3 is 14 amino acids long. CDR1 and CDR2 from the germline V gene are ENHRY and SYGVKD. Trimming removed 6 bases from V and 4 bases from J, with 13 bases in between. This chain's CDR3 is CAIRIQGAGNTIYF. The DNA for the CDR3 is TGTGCCATCAGAATACAGGGTGCCGGAAACACCATATATTTT.

The V and J genes are TRBV19 and TRBJ1-2; 8 positions agree with TRBD1. Germline V gene data show CDR1 as LNHDA and CDR2 as SQIVND (reference sequence). Losses at the gene ends were 5 bases for V and 5 bases for J; bases not matched to a gene: 4. The CDR3 spans 13 residues. The CDR3 DNA sequence: TGTGCCAGTAGTCCGAGGGACAGGTATGGCTACACCTTC. This encodes CASSPRDRYGYTF.

The V and J genes are TRBV18 and TRBJ1-5; a possible D gene is TRBD1 (5 bases). The CDR3 length is 13 residues. Trimming removed 1 base at V and 6 bases at J, with 7 bases between. Germline V gene lookup returns CDR1 KGHSH and CDR2 LQKENI. CDR3 in DNA: TGTGCCAGCTCACCACTGCAGGGTCAGCCCCAGCATTTT. It translates to CASSPLQGQPQHF.